These 8 T cell receptor beta chains came from one sample sequenced in a study of human T cells and chemical hapten exposure. TCRdb recomputed calls from the RACE reads with MiXCR, one row per CDR3 protein. The sample consists of a few hundred thousand distinct CDR3 sequences, 4.8% of them appearing once. Time point here: patch test 1, 2 weeks after DPC sensitization. Treatment indicated: therapeutic diphenylcyclopropenone sensitization with weekly scalp DPC. Source: whole blood, taken in connection with sensitization to the hapten diphenylcyclopropenone (DPC). These receptors were taken from a woman aged 45-59 years with alopecia areata. Some clones in this sample may be carry-over from other donors' samples.

This clonotype appeared a few times. The CDR3 is CSAAQAGTTDTQYF. The CDR3, as DNA: TGCAGCGCCGCCCAAGCGGGGACGACAGATACGCAGTATTTT. The chain recombines TRBV29-1 with TRBJ2-3; 7 nucleotides match TRBD2. Losses at the gene ends were 7 bases for V and 3 bases for J; bases not matched to a gene: 10. The germline gives CDR1 SQVTM, CDR2 ANQGSEA. This CDR3 comprises 14 residues.

In this sample, this clonotype turned up a few times. The rearrangement joins TRBV5-1 to TRBJ2-1, with 10 nucleotides matching TRBD2. The CDR3 has 15 residues. Trimming removed 4 bases from V and 11 bases from J; junction bases left unmatched: 12. The V gene's germline CDR1 is SGHRS and CDR2 YFSETQ. CDR3 nucleotides: TGCGCCAGCAGCCCGGCAGGGACTAGCGTAACCAAGCAGTTCTTC. Translating gives CASSPAGTSVTKQFF. The full variable domain, with the rest looked up from reference TRBV5-1 and TRBJ2-1, is KAGVTQTPRYLIKTRGQQVTLSCSPISGHRSVSWYQQTPGQGLQFLFEYFSETQRNKGNFPGRFSGRQFSNSRSEMNVSTLELGDSALYLCASSPAGTSVTKQFFGPGTRLTVL.

This rearrangement joins TRBV12-3 or TRBV12-4 to TRBJ2-1; the D gene is possibly TRBD2 (6 bases). The V and J ends lost 1 base and 3 bases respectively, with 16 bases between them. The CDR3 has 17 residues. DNA of the CDR3: TGTGCCAGCAGTTTAGGCCTGGGAGCGGGCATCTACAATGAGCAGTTCTTC. Translation gives CASSLGLGAGIYNEQFF.

The rearrangement joins TRBV20-1 to TRBJ2-7; D is perhaps TRBD2 (5 bases). The CDR3 is made up of 15 amino acids. Germline V lookup: CDR1 DFQATT, CDR2 SNEGSKA (reference sequence). V was cut by 6 bases and J by 0 bases, with 18 bases left in between. CDR3 bases: TGCAGTGCCCCAGATCGGGATCGGCCCTCCTACGAGCAGTACTTC. Translating it yields CSAPDRDRPSYEQYF.

Many counts were recorded for this clonotype. The V call is TRBV25-1, the J call TRBJ1-5, with 10 positions matching TRBD1. CDR1 and CDR2 (germline): MGHDK, SYGVNS. The CDR3 has 16 amino acids. The V and J ends lost 4 bases and 4 bases, in that order; junction bases with no gene match: 7. The CDR3 DNA sequence: TGTGCCAGCAGTGCGACAGGGGGCCCCCCTAATCAGCCCCAGCATTTT. Translation gives CASSATGGPPNQPQHF.

Regarding this clonotype: A much larger clone lies one base from this, so it may be a read error. The chain joins TRBV6-1 to TRBJ2-7; no definite D call. There are 15 residues in the CDR3. Germline assignment: CDR1 MNHNS and CDR2 SASEGT. V lost 1 base to trimming and J lost 3 bases, with 13 bases between them. In DNA form, the CDR3 reads TGTGCCAGCAGTGAAGTACAGACTCTCTGCTACGAGCAGTACTTC. Protein product: CASSEVQTLCYEQYF.

This clonotype has ten or more counts. The chain recombines TRBV14 with TRBJ1-1; perhaps TRBD1 as D (5 bases). Germline V lookup: CDR1 SGHDN, CDR2 FVKESK. CDR3 length equals 16 residues. V dropped 5 bases and J dropped 3 bases, with 19 bases sitting between them. CDR3 sequence (DNA): TGTGCCAGCAGCAGGGACTTCCCGAGGTGGGACACTGAAGCTTTCTTT. It yields the protein CASSRDFPRWDTEAFF. Filled out from reference TRBV14 and TRBJ1-1, the complete variable domain reads EAGVTQFPSHSVIEKGQTVTLRCDPISGHDNLYWYRRVMGKEIKFLLHFVKESKQDESGMPNNRFLAERTGGTYSTLKVQPAELEDSGVYFCASSRDFPRWDTEAFFGQGTRLTVV.

This clonotype was seen at least ten times. This chain links TRBV27 with TRBJ2-7, with TRBD1 identical over 10 bases. This CDR3 is 15 amino acids long. Germline-derived CDR1 and CDR2 are MNHEY and SMNVEV (reference sequence). Losses at the gene ends were 6 bases for V and 4 bases for J; bases not matched to a gene: 9. The CDR3 DNA sequence: TGTGCCAGCAGGTCCGACAGGGGGCTTGGGTACGAGCAGTACTTC. It is translated as CASRSDRGLGYEQYF.